The 18 T cell receptor beta chains below were found in one sample sequenced in a study of blood T cell repertoires in COVID-19. Data came from immunoSEQ multiplex PCR; TCRdb stores just in-frame clones and leaves some out. The repertoire holds 200,000 to 300,000 clones, with roughly 82% as singletons. Sequencing was performed on peripheral blood. All receptors come from a man in his forties who had recovered from COVID-19.

V gene TRBV7-9 combines with J gene TRBJ2-1; no clear D gene. The CDR3 runs 13 residues. Per the germline V gene, CDR1 is SEHNR and CDR2 is FQNEAQ (reference sequence). Trimming cost V 2 bases and J 6 bases, with 8 bases left between them. The CDR3 DNA follows: TGTGCCAGCAGCTTAAACAGTTTCAATGAGCAGTTCTTC. This sequence encodes CASSLNSFNEQFF.

J is TRBJ2-2 and V is TRBV4-1, with TRBD2 identical over 9 bases. This CDR3 has 15 residues. The germline V gene has CDR1 MGHRA and CDR2 YSYEKL. The V segment lost 8 bases and the J segment 5 bases; nucleotides outside the gene matches: 9. The CDR3 bases are TGCGCCAGCGGAATAGCGGGGGAGACTACCGGGGAGCTGTTTTTT. Encoded protein: CASGIAGETTGELFF.

The chain has TRBV10-3 and TRBJ2-7; TRBD2 matches 16 bases. CDR3 length: 16 amino acids. Germline lookup yields CDR1 ENHRY and CDR2 SYGVKD. After removal of 5 bases from V and 7 bases from J, the junction contained 8 bases not matched to a gene. CDR3 nucleotide sequence: TGTGCCATCAGTACCGGGACTAGCGGGAGGGCGCGAGAGCAGTACTTC. This gives the protein CAISTGTSGRAREQYF.

This chain uses TRBV6-2 or TRBV6-3 with TRBJ2-7; weak D call: TRBD2 (5 bases). V was shortened by 4 bases and J by 2 bases, with 15 bases between the two germline ends. The CDR3 sequence is 15 residues long. Looked up from germline, CDR1 is MNHEY and CDR2 is SVGEGT. Written as DNA, the CDR3 is TGTGCCAGCAGTTCCCCCCCGAGGGTGGCCTACGAGCAGTACTTC. Protein: CASSSPPRVAYEQYF.

This chain connects TRBV5-1 to TRBJ2-3; 8 bases fit TRBD2. Germline CDR1 is SGHRS and CDR2 is YFSETQ. CDR3 length: 15 amino acids. V lost 5 bases to trimming and J lost 6 bases; unmatched junction nucleotides: 11. The CDR3 spells CASRGGAGDRDTQYF. For the CDR3, the DNA is TGCGCCAGCAGGGGAGGAGCGGGAGATAGGGATACGCAGTATTTT.

J is TRBJ1-6 and V is TRBV7-6; 7 bases are a match to TRBD1. Germline CDR1 and CDR2: SGHVS and FNYEAQ. CDR3 length equals 18 residues. Trimming took 5 bases from V and 1 from J; bases not matched to a gene: 11. CDR3 bases: TGTGCCAGCAGCGCTTCGACAGGGTTCGTTTCCTATAATTCACCCCTCCACTTT. It codes for CASSASTGFVSYNSPLHF.

This clone was detected only once. The chain uses TRBV6-5 and TRBJ2-7; TRBD1 matches 8 bases. V lost 0 bases, J lost 6 bases, and 10 bases stayed unmatched. CDR1 is MNHEY, CDR2 SVGAGI, per germline. This CDR3 is 16 amino acids long. The CDR3 loop is CASSYSRDRFRGEQYF. CDR3 bases: TGTGCCAGCAGTTACTCCCGGGACAGGTTTCGGGGCGAGCAGTACTTC.

The CDR3 loop reads CASSSTGLPYEQYF. CDR3 sequence (DNA): TGTGCCAGCAGCTCCACAGGGTTACCCTACGAGCAGTACTTC. This chain connects TRBV11-2 to TRBJ2-7, with D possibly TRBD1 on 6 matching bases. The CDR3 length is 14 residues. Germline assignment: CDR1 SGHAT and CDR2 FQNNGV. Trimming took off 4 bases at V and 2 bases at J, with 12 bases between the two ends.

In nucleotides, the CDR3 is TGTGCCTGGAGTGTAGGAGGGGGCGGACCCCTCCACTTT. Its protein is CAWSVGGGGPLHF. This chain links TRBV30 with TRBJ1-6; 7 nucleotides agree with TRBD1. Germline V lookup: CDR1 GTSNPN, CDR2 SVGIG (reference sequence). V lost 0 bases to trimming and J lost 12 bases; unmatched junction nucleotides: 5. The CDR3 runs to 13 residues.

The chain couples TRBV6-5 to TRBJ1-1; 8 bases align to TRBD1. J lost 4 bases, V lost 5 bases, and 6 bases had no gene match. The CDR3 consists of 14 residues. Germline CDR1 MNHEY, CDR2 SVGAGI. CDR3 residues: CASSRVGQGTEAFF. CDR3 nucleotides: TGTGCCAGCAGTCGCGTCGGACAGGGCACTGAAGCTTTCTTT.

J is TRBJ1-4 and V is TRBV6-6; D is perhaps TRBD1 (6 bases). Germline V gives CDR1 MNHNY, CDR2 SVGAGI (reference sequence). The CDR3 is 16 amino acids. With 7 bases removed from V and 5 bases from J, the gap between germline ends came to 20 bases. The CDR3 DNA sequence: TGTGCCAGCAACAAAAAACCCGGGACACAGAATGAAAAACTGTTTTTT. As protein: CASNKKPGTQNEKLFF.

The chain joins TRBV2 to TRBJ2-2; TRBD2 aligns across 10 bases. V lost 1 base to trimming and J lost 6 bases; unmatched junction nucleotides: 2. The CDR3 is made up of 15 amino acids. Germline V lookup: CDR1 SNHLY, CDR2 FYNNEI. In DNA, the CDR3 is TGTGCCAGCAGTGAAGAGCGGGAGGGGGCCGGGGAGCTGTTTTTT. Its protein product is CASSEEREGAGELFF.

J is TRBJ1-4 and V is TRBV18; tentatively, D is TRBD1 (5 bases). The germline V gene encodes CDR1 KGHSH and CDR2 LQKENI. This CDR3 region has 14 residues. Deletions cut 2 bases from V and 4 bases from J, with 8 bases between. The CDR3 loop reads CASSPGAVNEKLFF. The CDR3 coding sequence is TGTGCCAGCTCACCAGGGGCCGTTAATGAAAAACTGTTTTTT. Full variable domain (outside the CDR3, taken from reference TRBV18 and TRBJ1-4): NAGVMQNPRHLVRRRGQEARLRCSPMKGHSHVYWYRQLPEEGLKFMVYLQKENIIDESGMPKERFSAEFPKEGPSILRIQQVVRGDSAAYFCASSPGAVNEKLFFGSGTQLSVL.

The chain combines TRBV19 with TRBJ1-2; D is possibly TRBD1 (6 bases). CDR3 length equals 15 residues. With 5 bases removed from V and 6 bases from J, the gap between germline ends came to 19 bases. The V gene's germline CDR1 is LNHDA and CDR2 SQIVND (reference sequence). This CDR3 is CASSQPGPAGDGYTF. CDR3 DNA: TGTGCCAGTAGTCAACCGGGACCCGCAGGGGATGGCTACACCTTC.

The gene calls are TRBV19 and TRBJ2-7; possibly TRBD1 for D (5 bases). V shed 1 base and J shed 3 bases, with 13 bases lying between them. CDR1 is LNHDA, CDR2 SQIVND, per germline (reference sequence). The CDR3 runs to 15 residues. The DNA of the CDR3 is TGTGCCAGTAGTATAGGTAGGGGATCCCACTACGAGCAGTACTTC. This gives the protein CASSIGRGSHYEQYF.

The chain joins TRBV9 to TRBJ2-7; 9 bases are shared with TRBD1. The CDR3 runs 17 residues. CDR1 is SGDLS, CDR2 YYNGEE, per germline. J lost 4 bases, V lost 4 bases, and 15 bases had no gene match. CDR3 sequence reads: CASSPSLWGTGIYEQYF. CDR3 in DNA: TGTGCCAGCAGCCCCTCTCTGTGGGGGACAGGGATATACGAGCAGTACTTC. The entire variable domain, with the rest obtained from reference TRBV9 and TRBJ2-7, is as follows: DSGVTQTPKHLITATGQRVTLRCSPRSGDLSVYWYQQSLDQGLQFLIQYYNGEERAKGNILERFSAQQFPDLHSELNLSSLELGDSALYFCASSPSLWGTGIYEQYFGPGTRLTVT.

The rearrangement joins TRBV7-8 to TRBJ1-1; D gene unclear. The V end lost 5 bases, the J end lost 8 bases, and 3 bases lay between the germline ends. From germline, CDR1 is SGHVS and CDR2 FQNEAQ. The CDR3 covers 9 residues. The DNA of the CDR3 is TGTGCCAGCAGCCTAGAAGCTTTCTTT. Amino acids: CASSLEAFF.

The chain carries TRBV5-4 and TRBJ1-2; D is ambiguous. The germline CDR1 and CDR2 sequences are SGHNT and YYREEE (reference sequence). The CDR3 is made up of 14 amino acids. V lost 4 bases and J 4 bases, leaving 14 bases between the germline ends. Written as DNA, the CDR3 is TGTGCCAGCAGCCCAGATACGGAGGTCTATGGCTACACCTTC. Translation: CASSPDTEVYGYTF.